This T cell receptor (beta chain) comes out of a study of shared clonotypes between healthy human individuals. Study information: There were three CD4 naive, three CD4 memory, two CD8 naive and one CD8 memory plates per donor. Study results and limitations: Exclusively blood specimens were collected; tissue repertoires likely differ. Rarefaction revealed incomplete sorted-subset sequencing despite large depth.

The V end lost 0 bases, the J end lost 2 bases, and 14 bases lay between the germline ends. Germline V CDR1 and CDR2: MGHRA, YSYEKL. The CDR3 has 17 residues. None of the donors, who were healthy HIV-negative adults, had recently had acute infections or vaccinations. As for this clone: Its antigen remains unidentified.

Measured with immunoSEQ multiplex PCR; TCRdb has only the in-frame clones, and not every one. The repertoire includes roughly 680,000 clones, about two thirds of them detected once, and more than 1.5% sits in the top ten. The source material was memory CD4+ T cells sorted from blood. As for subset: CD45RA-negative fraction. The sequence was collected from a woman between 25 and 40 years old in good health. This chain connects TRBV4-1 to TRBJ1-5; D is unclear. Here the CDR3 DNA reads TGCGCCAGCAGCCAAGATCTGGCGACGGGAGGCAATCAGCCCCAGCATTTT. This codes for CASSQDLATGGNQPQHF.